This entry concerns a single T cell receptor (beta chain). Assay used: immunoSEQ multiplex PCR; TCRdb lists only in-frame clones, some missing. In the table there are under 200,000 clones, 70% to 90% of which are singletons. The data were obtained in a study of blood T cell repertoires in COVID-19. Whole-study context: The United States, Italy and Spain provided the acute and convalescent COVID-19 samples. The analysed material was cDNA or gDNA that came from T cells, B-cell-depleted T cells, or PBMCs.

This receptor was obtained from a man between 35 and 55 years old with acute or convalescent COVID-19. The sample was peripheral blood.

The CDR3 DNA follows: TGTGCCAGCAGACAATCGGGGAGGGATAATGAAAAACTGTTTTTT. Its protein is CASRQSGRDNEKLFF. The chain carries TRBV6-5 and TRBJ1-4, with D uncertain. V was cut by 6 bases and J by 4 bases, with 15 bases left in between. The V gene's germline CDR1 is MNHEY and CDR2 SVGAGI. The CDR3 runs 15 residues.